This T cell receptor beta chain was observed in a study of blood T cell repertoires in COVID-19. Methods used by the authors: The assay estimated nucleated cells by amplifying reference gene primers. Profiling relied on immunoSEQ multiplex PCR, and the TCRdb table lists in-frame clones only, not all of them. V and J calls and clone size are as listed in that table; D and trimming were resolved from the DNA. The sample carries roughly 130,000 clones, less than 90% recorded once. The CDR3 runs to 13 residues. From germline, CDR1 is KGHSH and CDR2 LQKENI. V shed 2 bases, J shed 6 bases, and the junction held 3 bases outside the gene matches.

This receptor was taken from a middle-aged man with acute COVID-19. The rearrangement uses TRBV18 and TRBJ2-7, with 8 bases identical to TRBD1. The source material was PBMCs or T cells enriched from blood (not recorded which). This CDR3 is CASSPAGGSEQYF. The CDR3 coding sequence is TGTGCCAGCTCACCAGCAGGGGGCAGCGAGCAGTACTTC.